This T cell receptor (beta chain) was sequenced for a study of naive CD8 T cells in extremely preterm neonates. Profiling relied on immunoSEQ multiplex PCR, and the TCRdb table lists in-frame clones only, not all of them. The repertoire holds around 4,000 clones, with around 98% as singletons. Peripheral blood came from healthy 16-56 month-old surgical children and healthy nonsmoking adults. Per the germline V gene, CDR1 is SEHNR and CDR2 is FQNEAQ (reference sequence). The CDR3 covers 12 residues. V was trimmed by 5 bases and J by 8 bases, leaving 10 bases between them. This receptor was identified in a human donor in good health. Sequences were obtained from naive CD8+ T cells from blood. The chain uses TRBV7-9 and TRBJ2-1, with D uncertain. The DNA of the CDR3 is TGTGCCAGCAGCCCGAGTCAATATGAGCAGTTCTTC. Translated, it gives CASSPSQYEQFF.